This paragraph covers one T cell receptor (beta chain) sequence. Its antigen is not known. These data originate in a study of siplizumab effects on memory and regulatory T cells. Overall study findings and caveats: Siplizumab gave mappable alloreactive CD4+ clones an average Treg-derived fraction of approximately 64%, against 25% to 30% in controls. Sequences below about 10^-5 frequency were poorly captured, and few alloreactive clones mapped to unstimulated subsets. Naive T cells appeared more diverse than memory cells and seemed to be major alloresponse contributors.

Generated by immunoSEQ multiplex PCR, the TCRdb table keeps only in-frame clones and is missing some. The top ten hold roughly 2.6% of the sample, which has 90,000 to 120,000 clones, around 90% seen once. V lost 0 bases and J 7 bases, leaving 9 bases between the germline ends. Per the germline V gene, CDR1 is LNHNV and CDR2 is YYDKDF (reference sequence). This CDR3 comprises 14 residues. Sequenced input: CD4+ T cells sorted from blood. This receptor was taken from a human donor in good health. Some clones in this sample may be carry-over from other donors' samples. The gene calls are TRBV15 and TRBJ1-4; a weak D match, TRBD1 (5 bases). CDR3 protein: CATSRDGGGEKLFF. The CDR3 DNA is TGTGCCACCAGCAGAGATGGGGGGGGTGAAAAACTGTTTTTT. Looking up the rest from reference TRBV15 and TRBJ1-4 gives the full variable domain: DAMVIQNPRYQVTQFGKPVTLSCSQTLNHNVMYWYQQKSSQAPKLLFHYYDKDFNNEADTPDNFQSRRPNTSFCFLDIRSPGLGDTAMYLCATSRDGGGEKLFFGSGTQLSVL.